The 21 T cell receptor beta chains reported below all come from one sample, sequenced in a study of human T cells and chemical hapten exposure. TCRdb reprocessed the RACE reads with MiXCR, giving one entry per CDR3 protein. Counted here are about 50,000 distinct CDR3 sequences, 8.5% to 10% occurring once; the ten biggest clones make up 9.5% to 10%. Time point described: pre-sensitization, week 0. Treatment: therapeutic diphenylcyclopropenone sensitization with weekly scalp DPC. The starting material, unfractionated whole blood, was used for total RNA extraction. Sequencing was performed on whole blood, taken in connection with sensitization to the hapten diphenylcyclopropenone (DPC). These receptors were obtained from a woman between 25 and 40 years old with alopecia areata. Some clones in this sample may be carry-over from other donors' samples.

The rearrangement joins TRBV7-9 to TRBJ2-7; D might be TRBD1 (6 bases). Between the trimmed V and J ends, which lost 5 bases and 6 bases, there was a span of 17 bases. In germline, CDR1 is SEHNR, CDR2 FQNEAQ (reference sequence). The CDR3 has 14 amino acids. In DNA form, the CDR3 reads TGTGCCAGCAGCCCGATGGACAGACCCCTCGAGCAGTACTTC. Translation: CASSPMDRPLEQYF.

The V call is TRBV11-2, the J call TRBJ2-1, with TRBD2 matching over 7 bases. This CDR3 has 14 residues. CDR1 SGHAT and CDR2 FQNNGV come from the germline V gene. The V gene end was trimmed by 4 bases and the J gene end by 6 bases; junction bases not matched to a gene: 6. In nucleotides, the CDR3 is TGTGCCAGCAGCTCCTGGACGGGAGGCAATGAGCAGTTCTTC. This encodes CASSSWTGGNEQFF.

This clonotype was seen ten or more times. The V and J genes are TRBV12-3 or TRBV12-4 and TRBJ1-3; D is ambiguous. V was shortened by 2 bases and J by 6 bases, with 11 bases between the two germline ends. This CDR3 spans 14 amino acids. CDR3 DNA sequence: TGTGCCAGCAGTTTAAGGACGGGCAAAAACACCATATATTTT. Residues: CASSLRTGKNTIYF.

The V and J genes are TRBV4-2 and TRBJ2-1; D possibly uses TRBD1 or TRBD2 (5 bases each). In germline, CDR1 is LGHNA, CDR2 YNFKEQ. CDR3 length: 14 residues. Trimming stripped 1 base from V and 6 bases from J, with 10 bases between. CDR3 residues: CASSQVMRGNEQFF. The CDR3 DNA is TGTGCCAGCAGCCAAGTGATGAGGGGCAATGAGCAGTTCTTC.

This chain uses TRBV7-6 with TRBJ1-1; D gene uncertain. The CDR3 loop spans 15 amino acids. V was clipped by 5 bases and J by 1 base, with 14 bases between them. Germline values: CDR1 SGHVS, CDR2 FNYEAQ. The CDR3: CASSRTRGENTEAFF. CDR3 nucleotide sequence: TGTGCCAGCAGCCGCACTAGAGGTGAGAACACTGAAGCTTTCTTT.

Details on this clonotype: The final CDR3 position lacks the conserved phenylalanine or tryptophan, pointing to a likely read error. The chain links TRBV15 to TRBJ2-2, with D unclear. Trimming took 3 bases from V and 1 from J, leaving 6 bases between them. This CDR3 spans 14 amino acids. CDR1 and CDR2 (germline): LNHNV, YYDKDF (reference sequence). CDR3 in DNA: TGTGCCACCAGCAGGGCTGTGAACACCGGGGAGCTGTTTCTT. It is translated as CATSRAVNTGELFL.

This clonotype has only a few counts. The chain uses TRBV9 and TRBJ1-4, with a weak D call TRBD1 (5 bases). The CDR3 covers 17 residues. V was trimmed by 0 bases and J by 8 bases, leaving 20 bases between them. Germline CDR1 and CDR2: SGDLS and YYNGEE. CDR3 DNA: TGTGCCAGCAGCGTAGACGAAGGCAGGAGGTCAGGGGAAAAACTGTTTTTT. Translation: CASSVDEGRRSGEKLFF.

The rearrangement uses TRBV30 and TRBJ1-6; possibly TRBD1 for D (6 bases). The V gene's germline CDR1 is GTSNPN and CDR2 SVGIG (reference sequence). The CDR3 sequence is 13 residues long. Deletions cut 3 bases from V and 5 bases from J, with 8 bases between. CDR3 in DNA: TGTGCCTGGAGGGACAGAAATAATTCACCCCTCCACTTT. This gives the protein CAWRDRNNSPLHF.

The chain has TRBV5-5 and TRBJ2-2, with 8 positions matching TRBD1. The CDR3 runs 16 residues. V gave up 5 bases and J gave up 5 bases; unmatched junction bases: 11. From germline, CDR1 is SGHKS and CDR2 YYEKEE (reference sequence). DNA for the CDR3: TGTGCCAGCAGTCAAAATCCGGACAGGGAGACCGGGGAGCTGTTTTTT. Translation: CASSQNPDRETGELFF.

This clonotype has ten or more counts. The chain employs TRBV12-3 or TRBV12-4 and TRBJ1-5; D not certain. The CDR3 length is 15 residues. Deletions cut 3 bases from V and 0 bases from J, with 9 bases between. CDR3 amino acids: CASSLAPGSNQPQHF. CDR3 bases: TGTGCCAGCAGTTTGGCACCGGGTAGCAATCAGCCCCAGCATTTT.

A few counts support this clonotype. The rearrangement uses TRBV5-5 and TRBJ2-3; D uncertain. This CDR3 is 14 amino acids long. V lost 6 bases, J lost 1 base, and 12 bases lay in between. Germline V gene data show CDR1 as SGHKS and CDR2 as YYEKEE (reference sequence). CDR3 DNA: TGTGCCAGCACCGAAGGGTACCGCACAGATACGCAGTATTTT. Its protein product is CASTEGYRTDTQYF.

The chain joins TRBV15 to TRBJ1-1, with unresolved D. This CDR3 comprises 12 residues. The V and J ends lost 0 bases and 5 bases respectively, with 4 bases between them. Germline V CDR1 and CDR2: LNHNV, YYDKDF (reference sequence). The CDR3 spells CATSRDGTEAFF. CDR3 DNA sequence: TGTGCCACCAGCAGAGATGGTACTGAAGCTTTCTTT. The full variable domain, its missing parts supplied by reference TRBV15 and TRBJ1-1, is DAMVIQNPRYQVTQFGKPVTLSCSQTLNHNVMYWYQQKSSQAPKLLFHYYDKDFNNEADTPDNFQSRRPNTSFCFLDIRSPGLGDTAMYLCATSRDGTEAFFGQGTRLTVV.

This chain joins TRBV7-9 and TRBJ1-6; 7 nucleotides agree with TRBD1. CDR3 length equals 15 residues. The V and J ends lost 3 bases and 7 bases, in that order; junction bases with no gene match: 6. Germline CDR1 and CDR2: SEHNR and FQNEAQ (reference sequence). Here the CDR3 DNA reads TGTGCCAGCAGCTTTACAGGGGAACGGAATTCACCCCTCCACTTT. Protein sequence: CASSFTGERNSPLHF.

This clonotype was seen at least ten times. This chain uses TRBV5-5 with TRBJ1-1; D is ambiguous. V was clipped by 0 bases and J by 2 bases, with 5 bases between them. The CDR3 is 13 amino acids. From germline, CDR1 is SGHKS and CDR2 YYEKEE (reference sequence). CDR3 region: CASSLADNTEAFF. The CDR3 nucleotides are TGTGCCAGCAGCTTGGCCGATAACACTGAAGCTTTCTTT.

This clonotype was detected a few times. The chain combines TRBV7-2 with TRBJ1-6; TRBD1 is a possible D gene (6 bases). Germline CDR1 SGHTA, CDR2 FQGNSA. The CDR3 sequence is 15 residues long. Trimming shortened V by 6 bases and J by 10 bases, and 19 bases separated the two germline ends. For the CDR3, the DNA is TGTGCCAGCAGGACTGGCGGGGGGCGTCGGTCACCCCTCCACTTT. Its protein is CASRTGGGRRSPLHF.

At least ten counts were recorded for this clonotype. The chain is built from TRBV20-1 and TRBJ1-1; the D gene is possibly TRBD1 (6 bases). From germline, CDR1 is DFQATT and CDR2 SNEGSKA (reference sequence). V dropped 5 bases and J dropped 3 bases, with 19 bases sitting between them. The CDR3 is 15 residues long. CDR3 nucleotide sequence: TGCAGTGCTCCAAAACAGGGTAGAATGGACACTGAAGCTTTCTTT. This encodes CSAPKQGRMDTEAFF.

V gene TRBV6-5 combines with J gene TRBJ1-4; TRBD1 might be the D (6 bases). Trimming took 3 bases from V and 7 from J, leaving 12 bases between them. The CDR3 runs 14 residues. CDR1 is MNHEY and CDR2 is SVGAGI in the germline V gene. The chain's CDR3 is CASSYRGAGEKLFF. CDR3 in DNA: TGTGCCAGCAGTTATAGGGGGGCCGGTGAAAAACTGTTTTTT.

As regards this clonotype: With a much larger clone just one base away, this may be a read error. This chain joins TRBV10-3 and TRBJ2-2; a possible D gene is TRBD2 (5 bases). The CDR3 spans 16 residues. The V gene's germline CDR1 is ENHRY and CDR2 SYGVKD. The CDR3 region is CAIMRAGRTNTRELFF. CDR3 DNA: TGTGCCATCATGAGGGCCGGACGGACGAACACCAGGGAGCTGTTTTTT.

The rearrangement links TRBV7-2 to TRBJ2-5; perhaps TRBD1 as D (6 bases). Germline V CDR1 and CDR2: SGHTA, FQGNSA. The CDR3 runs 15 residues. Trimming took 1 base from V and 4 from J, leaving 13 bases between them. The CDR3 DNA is TGTGCCAGCAGCTTAGGGGGGCGAAGTCGAGAGACCCAGTACTTC. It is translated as CASSLGGRSRETQYF.

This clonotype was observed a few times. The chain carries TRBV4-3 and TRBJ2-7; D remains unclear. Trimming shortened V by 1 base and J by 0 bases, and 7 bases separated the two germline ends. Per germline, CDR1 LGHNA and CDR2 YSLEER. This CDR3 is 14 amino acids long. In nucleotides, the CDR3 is TGCGCCAGCAGCCAAGGTCTCATCTCCTACGAGCAGTACTTC. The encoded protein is CASSQGLISYEQYF.

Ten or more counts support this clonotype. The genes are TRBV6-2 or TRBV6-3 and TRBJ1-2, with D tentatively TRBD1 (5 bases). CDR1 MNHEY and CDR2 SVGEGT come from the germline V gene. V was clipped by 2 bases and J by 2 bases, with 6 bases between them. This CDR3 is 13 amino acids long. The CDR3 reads CASSYRDNYGYTF. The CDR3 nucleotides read TGTGCCAGCAGTTACCGGGACAACTATGGCTACACCTTC.